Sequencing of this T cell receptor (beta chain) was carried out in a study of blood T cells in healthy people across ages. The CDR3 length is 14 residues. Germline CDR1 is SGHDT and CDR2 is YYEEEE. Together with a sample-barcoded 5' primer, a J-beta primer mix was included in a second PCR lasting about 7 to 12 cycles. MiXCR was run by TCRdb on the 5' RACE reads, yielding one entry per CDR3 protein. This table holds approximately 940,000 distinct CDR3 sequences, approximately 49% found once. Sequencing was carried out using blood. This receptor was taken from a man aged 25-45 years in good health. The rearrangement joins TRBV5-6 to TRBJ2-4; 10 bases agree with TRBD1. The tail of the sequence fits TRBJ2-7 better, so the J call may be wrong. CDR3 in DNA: TGTGCCAGCAGCCCCGGACAGGGGGTATACGAGCAGTACTTC. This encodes CASSPGQGVYEQYF.